This T cell receptor (beta chain) was recovered during a study of cytotoxic CD8 clonotypes in ibrutinib-treated CLL. Study at large: On average, each sample had approximately 280,000 productive templates and around 100,000 productive rearrangements.

The CDR3 contains 17 residues. V trimming: 5 bases; J trimming: 2 bases; junction bases outside the gene matches: 10. CDR1 is MNHEY, CDR2 SMNVEV, per germline (reference sequence). Produced via immunoSEQ multiplex PCR; TCRdb's table is partial and in-frame only. The sample holds about 15,000 clones, less than 70% seen once. The sequences come from PBMCs, collected before ibrutinib treatment. This sequence originates from a human donor with chronic lymphocytic leukemia. The chain couples TRBV27 to TRBJ2-1; 9 bases match TRBD2. CDR3 residues: CASSHLKGLAAYNEQFF. CDR3 nucleotides: TGTGCCAGCAGTCACCTCAAGGGACTAGCAGCCTACAATGAGCAGTTCTTC.